A selection of T cell receptor beta chains follows, all from one sample in a study of response to subunit inactivated influenza vaccine. TCRdb analysed the RT-PCR reads with MiXCR anew, one entry per CDR3 protein. The table records fewer than 750,000 distinct CDR3 sequences, around 15% of them present only once. The source material was PBMCs from blood, sampled roughly 12 days after vaccination. The receptors shown here come from a man aged 50 to 59 who received an inactivated influenza vaccine. Both conserved end residues are part of each CDR3. The D gene is left open where the match is weak. Clone size, where shown, is once, few, many, or a class for clones that have expanded.

size | J | V | D | CDR3 | DNA
few | TRBJ2-7 | TRBV7-2 | - | CASSYGHNYEQYF | TGTGCCAGCAGCTACGGACACAACTACGAGCAGTACTTC
many | TRBJ2-2 | TRBV3-1 | TRBD1 | CASSPIDRAGELFF | TGTGCCAGCAGCCCAATCGACAGGGCCGGGGAGCTGTTTTTT
many | TRBJ2-1 | TRBV6-2/TRBV6-3 | TRBD1 | CASTPGQGAYNEQFF | TGTGCCAGCACACCGGGACAGGGGGCTTACAATGAGCAGTTCTTC
few | TRBJ1-5 | TRBV20-1 | - | CSARRTVEGQPQHF | TGCAGTGCTCGTCGGACAGTGGAAGGTCAGCCCCAGCATTTT
few | TRBJ2-3 | TRBV12-3/TRBV12-4 | - | CASSFLATSDTQYF | TGTGCCAGCAGTTTCTTGGCGACCTCAGATACGCAGTATTTT
- | TRBJ1-5 | TRBV20-1 | - | CSARAQAGLSQPQHF | TGCAGTGCTAGAGCCCAGGCGGGGTTAAGCCAGCCCCAGCATTTT
- | TRBJ1-5 | TRBV28 | - | CATFRAEGYQPQHF | TGTGCCACCTTCCGGGCAGAAGGTTATCAGCCCCAGCATTTT
few | TRBJ2-1 | TRBV7-3 | TRBD2 | CASSFDGRAPNEQFF | TGTGCCAGCAGCTTCGACGGGAGGGCCCCCAATGAGCAGTTCTTC
few | TRBJ2-3 | TRBV20-1 | TRBD1 | CSAPASRGSTDTQYF | TGCAGTGCCCCAGCTTCCAGGGGGAGCACAGATACGCAGTATTTT
- | TRBJ2-5 | TRBV20-1 | TRBD1 | CSARDARGSGETQYF | TGCAGTGCTAGAGACGCCAGGGGGTCTGGAGAGACCCAGTACTTC
- | TRBJ1-2 | TRBV27 | - | CASSFTGSYGYTF | TGTGCCAGCAGTTTTACAGGGAGTTATGGCTACACCTTC
- | TRBJ2-7 | TRBV24-1 | TRBD2 | CATSDQRTSGSFYEQYF | TGTGCCACCAGTGACCAACGGACTAGCGGGAGTTTTTACGAGCAGTACTTC
few | TRBJ1-6 | TRBV7-2 | - | CASSTRTPNNSPLHF | TGTGCCAGCAGCACCCGGACACCAAATAATTCACCCCTCCACTTT
few | TRBJ1-1 | TRBV5-6 | - | CASSWTVMNTEAFF | TGTGCCAGCAGCTGGACGGTCATGAACACTGAAGCTTTCTTT
- | TRBJ1-1 | TRBV30 | - | CAWRRGGLTEAFF | TGTGCCTGGAGGCGTGGGGGGCTCACTGAAGCTTTCTTT
many | TRBJ2-5 | TRBV12-3/TRBV12-4 | TRBD2 | CASSMSSGGAETQYF | TGTGCCAGCAGCATGTCTAGCGGGGGGGCGGAGACCCAGTACTTC
- | TRBJ1-4 | TRBV29-1 | TRBD1 | CSVDPGGGEKLFF | TGCAGCGTTGACCCAGGGGGGGGTGAAAAACTGTTTTTT